This TCR beta chain stems from a study of T cell responses to AZD1222 COVID-19 vaccine. Study-level background: Samples with a second dose at about 4 or about 12 weeks were pooled together.

Only in-frame clones appear in the TCRdb table, and some are missing; sequencing was by immunoSEQ multiplex PCR. The sample contains 150,000 to 200,000 clones, about 90% of which appear only once. This CDR3 has 13 residues. With 6 bases removed from V and 4 bases from J, the gap between germline ends came to 12 bases. The TCR originated in an adult in good health. V usage is TRBV12-3 or TRBV12-4 and J usage is TRBJ1-2; D might be TRBD1 (5 bases). The material was peripheral blood, obtained on day 0 of AZD1222 vaccination. The CDR3 DNA reads TGTGCCAGCAGACCGATGGGACTCTATGGCTACACCTTC. The encoded protein is CASRPMGLYGYTF.